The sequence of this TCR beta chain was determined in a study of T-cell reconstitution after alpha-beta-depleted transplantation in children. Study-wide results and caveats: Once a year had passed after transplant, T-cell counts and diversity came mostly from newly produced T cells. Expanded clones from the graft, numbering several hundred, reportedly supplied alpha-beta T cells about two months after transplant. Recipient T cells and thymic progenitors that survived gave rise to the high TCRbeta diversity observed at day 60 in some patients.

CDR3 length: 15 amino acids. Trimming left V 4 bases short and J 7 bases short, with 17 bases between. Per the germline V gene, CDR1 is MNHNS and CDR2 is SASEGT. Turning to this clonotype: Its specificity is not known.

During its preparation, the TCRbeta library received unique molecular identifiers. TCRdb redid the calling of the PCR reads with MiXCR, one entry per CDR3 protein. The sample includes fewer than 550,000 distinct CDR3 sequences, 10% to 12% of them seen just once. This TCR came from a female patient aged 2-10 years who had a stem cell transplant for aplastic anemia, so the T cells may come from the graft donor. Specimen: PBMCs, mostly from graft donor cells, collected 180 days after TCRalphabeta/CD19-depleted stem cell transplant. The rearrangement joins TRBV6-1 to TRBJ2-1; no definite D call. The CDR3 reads CASSADRDRMNEQFF. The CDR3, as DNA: TGTGCCAGCAGTGCCGACCGAGACCGTATGAATGAGCAGTTCTTC.